Presented here are 2 T cell receptor beta chains from one specimen sequenced in a study of T cells in Graves' hyperthyroidism and ophthalmopathy. From RNA transcripts, TCR beta CDR3 regions were amplified. HTBI primers drove first-round RT-PCR of the TCR CDR3. TCRdb recomputed calls from the multiplex PCR reads with MiXCR, one row per CDR3 protein. The sample lists hundreds of thousands of distinct CDR3 sequences; 13% to 15% were seen once. The source material was blood. The receptor set was obtained from an older woman with Graves' ophthalmopathy.

This clonotype appeared many times. The rearrangement links TRBV24-1 to TRBJ2-3, with 10 bases that match TRBD2. The CDR3 consists of 17 residues. Germline assignment: CDR1 KGHDR and CDR2 SFDVKD. Germline trimming cut 1 base from V and 4 bases from J; bases unmatched to any gene: 7. CDR3 nucleotides: TGTGCCACCAGTGATTTCGGGCTAGCGGGAGCCCCAGATACGCAGTATTTT. This codes for CATSDFGLAGAPDTQYF.

The genes are TRBV5-5 and TRBJ2-1; TRBD2 aligns across 8 bases. The CDR3 totals 15 residues. V was pared by 3 bases and J by 4 bases, with 6 bases of the junction left unmatched. Germline V CDR1 and CDR2: SGHKS, YYEKEE (reference sequence). The CDR3 spells CASSWRLAQYNEQFF. As DNA, the CDR3 is TGTGCCAGCAGCTGGAGACTAGCGCAATACAATGAGCAGTTCTTC.